The 18 T cell receptor beta chains listed next were all sequenced from one sample in a study of identical twins' blood T cells (dated by TCRdb to 2013 to 2014). Library preparation employed 5' RACE. The sequencer was an Illumina Genome Analyzer IIx. TCRdb handled the public reads itself, with Q25 trimming in fastp and clone calling in MiXCR, and kept productive beta chains. Every CDR3 protein is listed once, alongside the most common genes and DNA of its rows. The sample profile shows hundreds of thousands of distinct CDR3 sequences; over 25% of them were found once. 6.1% of the sample rests with the top ten. The source material was PBMCs. These TCRs come from a woman aged 18-55 years in good health.

This clonotype was seen more than once but under ten times. The chain carries TRBV7-9 and TRBJ1-5, with 9 nucleotides matching TRBD1. The V gene's germline CDR1 is SEHNR and CDR2 FQNEAQ (reference sequence). With V trimmed by 1 base and J by 6 bases, 4 bases remained unmatched. The CDR3 is made up of 15 amino acids. CDR3 protein: CASSLDDRGVQPQHF. The CDR3 coding sequence is TGTGCCAGCAGCTTAGACGACAGGGGGGTTCAGCCCCAGCATTTT.

Concerning this clonotype: A read error is possible here, since a much larger clone lies one base away. CDR3 sequence reads: CASSLTGLLNEQFF. As DNA, the CDR3 is TGTGCCAGCAGTTTAACCGGACTCCTGAATGAGCAGTTCTTC. The V and J genes are TRBV12-3 or TRBV12-4 and TRBJ2-1; a possible D gene is TRBD2 (5 bases). CDR3 length: 14 amino acids. The V end lost 2 bases, the J end lost 7 bases, and 12 bases lay between the germline ends.

This clonotype is a singleton in its sample. The rearrangement joins TRBV12-3 or TRBV12-4 to TRBJ1-2; D uncertain. This CDR3 is 13 amino acids long. The V and J ends lost 6 bases and 6 bases respectively, with 14 bases between them. CDR3 nucleotide sequence: TGTGCCAGCAGCCCGGGGAATAAGGATGGCTACACCTTC. As protein: CASSPGNKDGYTF.

CDR3 sequence (DNA): TGCGCCAGCTACTTGAAGGGGCTGGAAGAGACCCAGTACTTC. This encodes CASYLKGLEETQYF. V usage is TRBV5-1 and J usage is TRBJ2-5; the D gene is possibly TRBD1 (5 bases). Germline loops: CDR1 SGHRS, CDR2 YFSETQ. V was shortened by 7 bases and J by 3 bases, with 16 bases between the two germline ends. The CDR3 spans 14 residues. Full variable domain (remainder filled in from reference TRBV5-1 and TRBJ2-5): KAGVTQTPRYLIKTRGQQVTLSCSPISGHRSVSWYQQTPGQGLQFLFEYFSETQRNKGNFPGRFSGRQFSNSRSEMNVSTLELGDSALYLCASYLKGLEETQYFGPGTRLLVL.

This chain connects TRBV28 to TRBJ1-5; 7 nucleotides agree with TRBD1. The V and J ends lost 2 bases and 7 bases, in that order; junction bases with no gene match: 8. The germline V gene encodes CDR1 MDHEN and CDR2 SYDVKM. The CDR3 loop spans 15 amino acids. CDR3 nucleotides: TGTGCCAGCAGTTTAGCACAGGGGTTTAACCAGCCCCAGCATTTT. Translating it yields CASSLAQGFNQPQHF.

This clonotype was observed a few times. The chain uses TRBV7-8 and TRBJ2-1; the match to TRBD1 covers 12 bases. CDR1 and CDR2 (germline): SGHVS, FQNEAQ. V gave up 3 bases and J gave up 7 bases; unmatched junction bases: 4. This CDR3 is built from 15 residues. The CDR3 nucleotides are TGTGCCAGCAGCTTGGGACAGGGGGCGCTGAATGAGCAGTTCTTC. Amino acid sequence: CASSLGQGALNEQFF.

This clonotype was recorded a few times. The chain links TRBV29-1 to TRBJ2-1; D perhaps matches TRBD2 (5 bases). Germline CDR1 is SQVTM and CDR2 is ANQGSEA. The CDR3 length is 12 residues. CDR3: CSVSERDNEQFF. For the CDR3, the DNA is TGCAGTGTTTCTGAGAGGGACAATGAGCAGTTCTTC.

This clonotype has only a few counts. This chain uses TRBV6-2 or TRBV6-3 with TRBJ2-1; D may be TRBD2 (5 bases). Germline-derived CDR1 and CDR2 are MNHEY and SVGEGT. V was clipped by 3 bases and J by 10 bases, with 10 bases between them. The CDR3 is 12 residues long. The CDR3 reads CASSYSGVEQFF. CDR3 DNA: TGTGCCAGCAGTTATTCCGGGGTGGAGCAGTTCTTC.

The J gene is TRBJ1-5, the V gene TRBV7-9; 11 positions match TRBD1. Germline V lookup: CDR1 SEHNR, CDR2 FQNEAQ (reference sequence). The CDR3 extends over 13 amino acids. Trimming cost V 8 bases and J 5 bases; bases outside gene matches: 2. In DNA, the CDR3 is TGTGCCAGCGGACAGGGGGCTGATCAGCCCCAGCATTTT. Its protein product is CASGQGADQPQHF.

This sequence joins TRBV7-8 and TRBJ2-3; D is possibly TRBD1 (5 bases). The germline V gene encodes CDR1 SGHVS and CDR2 FQNEAQ. Trimming left V 2 bases short and J 4 bases short, with 16 bases between. The CDR3 contains 16 residues. The CDR3 region is CASSLRPDRGSDTQYF. CDR3 DNA sequence: TGTGCCAGCAGCTTAAGGCCCGACAGAGGCTCAGATACGCAGTATTTT.

V gene TRBV7-2 combines with J gene TRBJ2-3; tentative D call: TRBD2 (7 bases). Germline V lookup: CDR1 SGHTA, CDR2 FQGNSA. This CDR3 comprises 16 residues. V lost 0 bases and J lost 2, with 12 bases in between. As DNA, the CDR3 is TGTGCCAGCAGCTTAGCGTTGGCGGGGGCCACAGATACGCAGTATTTT. This codes for CASSLALAGATDTQYF. The whole variable domain, remainder taken from reference TRBV7-2 and TRBJ2-3, is GAGVSQSPSNKVTEKGKDVELRCDPISGHTALYWYRQSLGQGLEFLIYFQGNSAPDKSGLPSDRFSAERTGGSVSTLTIQRTQQEDSAVYLCASSLALAGATDTQYFGPGTRLTVL.

The chain combines TRBV6-1 with TRBJ2-2; tentative D call: TRBD2 (6 bases). Germline CDR1 reads MNHNS; CDR2 reads SASEGT. V dropped 3 bases and J dropped 5 bases, with 19 bases sitting between them. This CDR3 region has 17 residues. Here the CDR3 DNA reads TGTGCCAGCAGTGATCCCATCCGGCAGGGACTGACCGGGGAGCTGTTTTTT. This encodes CASSDPIRQGLTGELFF.

A few counts support this clonotype. This chain uses TRBV20-1 with TRBJ2-3; 10 positions agree with TRBD1. With 5 bases clipped from V and 3 bases from J, the junction kept 8 bases outside the gene matches. The CDR3 loop spans 15 amino acids. Germline CDR1 DFQATT, CDR2 SNEGSKA (reference sequence). The CDR3 coding sequence is TGCAGTGCTGATCCGGGACAGGGGATGACAGATACGCAGTATTTT. Protein product: CSADPGQGMTDTQYF.

The chain joins TRBV20-1 to TRBJ1-2, with D uncertain. V was shortened by 0 bases and J by 3 bases, with 8 bases between the two germline ends. The CDR3 sequence is 13 residues long. In germline, CDR1 is DFQATT, CDR2 SNEGSKA (reference sequence). This CDR3 reads CSARDMAYYGYTF. The CDR3 DNA reads as TGCAGTGCTAGAGATATGGCCTACTATGGCTACACCTTC.

This clonotype has a count of ten or more. This chain connects TRBV6-5 to TRBJ2-1; no firm D call. The CDR3 is 13 amino acids. Germline CDR1 is MNHEY and CDR2 is SVGAGI. V lost 5 bases to trimming and J lost 10 bases, with 15 bases between them. The CDR3 sequence is CASSPPGLGEQFF. Written as DNA, the CDR3 is TGTGCCAGCAGTCCTCCCGGTCTGGGGGAGCAGTTCTTC.

The chain links TRBV7-9 to TRBJ2-7; maybe TRBD2 (5 bases). Germline CDR1 reads SEHNR; CDR2 reads FQNEAQ (reference sequence). V was pared by 3 bases and J by 0 bases, with 12 bases between. There are 15 residues in the CDR3. This CDR3 reads CASSFTAGYSYEQYF. DNA of the CDR3: TGTGCCAGCAGCTTTACGGCGGGTTACTCCTACGAGCAGTACTTC.

This chain joins TRBV29-1 and TRBJ1-2; 7 bases match TRBD1. Germline V CDR1 and CDR2: SQVTM, ANQGSEA. J gave up 0 bases and V 4 bases, and 2 bases lay outside the gene matches. This CDR3 contains 13 residues. CDR3 in amino acids: CSVVGQANYGYTF. DNA for the CDR3: TGCAGCGTTGTTGGACAGGCTAACTATGGCTACACCTTC. The full variable domain, in which reference TRBV29-1 and TRBJ1-2 provide the parts outside the CDR3, is SAVISQKPSRDICQRGTSLTIQCQVDSQVTMMFWYRQQPGQSLTLIATANQGSEATYESGFVIDKFPISRPNLTFSTLTVSNMSPEDSSIYLCSVVGQANYGYTFGSGTRLTVV.

The J gene is TRBJ2-5, the V gene TRBV20-1, with TRBD2 identical over 8 bases. Germline CDR1 DFQATT, CDR2 SNEGSKA (reference sequence). V was pared by 3 bases and J by 3 bases, with 6 bases of the junction left unmatched. This CDR3 is 14 amino acids long. Written as DNA, the CDR3 is TGCAGTGCTAGTCGGGGGGGAGTAGAAGAGACCCAGTACTTC. As protein: CSASRGGVEETQYF.